This T cell receptor beta chain appears in the sequencing data of a study of regulatory T cells in long-lasting Graves disease. Indicated time point: newly diagnosed GD, antithyroid drugs for less than 3 months. PBMC RNA was the source of the TCR library. V dropped 4 bases and J dropped 0 bases, with 13 bases sitting between them. The CDR3 loop spans 16 amino acids. Germline V CDR1 and CDR2: MNHNS, SASEGT. Through Arm-PCR of CDR3 regions and iRepertoire HTBI primers, TCR beta libraries were built. TCRdb processed the multiplex PCR reads anew with MiXCR; each CDR3 protein has one entry. The data show under 300,000 distinct CDR3 sequences, around 20% seen once.

Sample: peripheral blood mononuclear cells (PBMCs), taken at new diagnosis, from a patient treated with antithyroid drugs. The gene calls are TRBV6-1 and TRBJ1-5; D not certain. The clonotype was recovered from a female donor with Graves disease. The CDR3 bases are TGTGCCAGCAGTGCGGTTAGCAAGGGTAGCAATCAGCCCCAGCATTTT. Protein: CASSAVSKGSNQPQHF.